This T cell receptor (beta chain) was observed in a study of preoperative IRX-2 immunotherapy in early breast cancer. Treatment in this sample: preoperative locoregional IRX-2 cytokine immunotherapy. Preoperative locoregional IRX-2 cytokine immunotherapy was tested in the phase Ib source study. This CDR3 spans 17 amino acids. CDR1 SGHRS and CDR2 YFSETQ come from the germline V gene. Trimming at V came to 4 bases and at J to 5 bases, leaving 15 bases not matched to a gene. Method: immunoSEQ multiplex PCR; TCRdb's copy keeps in-frame clones and lacks some. The sample contains tens of thousands of clones, 65% to 85% of which appear only once.

Sample acquisition took place from a patient treated with IRX-2 immunotherapy. The V gene is TRBV5-1, the J gene TRBJ1-1; TRBD1 matches at 9 bases. The TCR originated in a human donor with breast cancer. The CDR3 region has the DNA TGCGCCAGCAGCCGAGGGGCTGGGACAGGGACTCTGACTGAAGCTTTCTTT. Translating it yields CASSRGAGTGTLTEAFF.